This T cell receptor (beta chain) is from a study of blood T cell repertoires in COVID-19. Background on the study: Spain, Italy and the United States supplied samples that represented acute and convalescent COVID-19. T cells, B-cell-depleted T cells, or PBMCs supplied cDNA or gDNA.

Trimming removed 8 bases from V and 7 bases from J; junction bases left unmatched: 9. The CDR3 totals 13 residues. Germline CDR1 is SGHVS and CDR2 is FQNEAQ. Exposed enrollees had met someone with a PCR-confirmed or clinician-diagnosed COVID-19 case at some point within the 2 weeks before study entry. In the original analysis: Estimated nucleated cell counts came from reference gene primer amplification. TCRdb's table, derived via immunoSEQ multiplex PCR, lists solely in-frame clones and lacks some. That table gives V, J and clone size, and the DNA gave D and trimming. The profile shows 350,000 to 500,000 clones, roughly 88% of them singletons.

Sequencing input: PBMCs or T cells enriched from blood (not recorded which). J is TRBJ2-7 and V is TRBV7-8; TRBD1 agrees at 9 bases. This clonotype was sampled from a woman aged 18 to 35 who had been exposed to COVID-19. CDR3 in DNA: TGTGCCAGCCGACTACAGGGGGCAGGGGAGCAGTACTTC. As protein: CASRLQGAGEQYF.